This TCR beta chain was recovered during a study of cytomegalovirus exposure and HLA in healthy donors (dated by TCRdb to 2015 to 2018). As for the study more broadly: According to an earlier analysis of 450 to 650 of the donors, about 179 million T cells yielded roughly 110 million unique TCR beta sequences and about 280 Gb of sequence data. The study profiled the T cell repertoires of 666 subjects by immunosequencing and related them to cytomegalovirus serostatus. Donor age, sex, ethnicity and CMV serostatus were compiled alongside the repertoire data. An early release covering about 600 HLA-typed donors comprised 250 to 350 gigabases of sequencing data and approximately 80 million unique TCR sequences. The study combined high-throughput TCR immunosequencing, statistical association of individual TCRs with disease status, and machine learning to predict cytomegalovirus infection status. Rather than using new phenotypic data, the later analysis identified candidate immune exposures from TCR beta sequences and from how often those sequences occurred across donors. The study aimed to test whether signatures of past pathogen exposure could be identified by cataloging public T cell receptors. An earlier analysis of several hundred of the donors used high-throughput TCR beta sequencing to judge whether each TCR beta V gene segment behaved as functional or pseudogenic. Every discovery cohort repertoire had been produced on one sequencing platform. A later genetic analysis used genome-wide SNP genotypes for about 60% of the roughly 700 donors, treating that subset as a discovery cohort. Among almost 400 genotyped donors of the cohort, an average of about 240,000 unique TCR beta nucleotide sequences were sequenced per donor, roughly 18% of them non-productive. Because of strong linkage in the cohort, roughly five DR-DQ haplotypes were treated as single units for association and clustering. The genetic ancestry cluster associated with self-reported Caucasian donors included 70% to 85% of the approximately 410 genotyped donors. Typing coverage differed by locus: A, B, C, DRB1 and DQB1 were typed in roughly 629-630 donors, DQA1 in 522, DPA1 in 600 to 610, and DPB1 in approximately 450. Class I and class II HLA loci were covered by the typing at four-digit resolution. In a later analysis, previously published TCR beta repertoires from roughly 710 donors were re-analyzed and high-resolution HLA genotyping was added so that TCR occurrence patterns could be studied. A separate validation cohort of approximately 130 different subjects was used in addition to the roughly 700-subject first cohort. Beyond this particular receptor, the publication reports: A few of the identified cytomegalovirus-associated TCR beta chains were confirmed in vitro to be specific for cytomegalovirus antigens. According to a later analysis, TCR association rates differed among HLA loci, with DRB1 alleles showing the most associated TCRs and HLA-C alleles showing the fewest. Compared with equally common non-associated chains, HLA-associated TCR beta chains in a later analysis were more clonally expanded and had lower generation probabilities. The authors suggested that the approach could potentially be extended to other disease states and immunological phenotypes. Because counts were too low, about 18 rarely observed V segments, including chromosome 9 orphons, were excluded from the earlier analysis of 500 to 700 of the donors. Broadly in line with IMGT annotations, most TCR beta V segments showed up in productive rearrangements about 87% or about 30% of the time in an earlier analysis of some 590 of the donors. A group of highly shared sequence variants was considered likely to be a technical artifact of the sequencing pipeline. For the cohort, immune exposure information was limited to CMV serostatus. At a false discovery rate of 0.05, a later analysis linked 16,000 or so TCR beta sequences to specific HLA alleles. Across donors, most TCR sequences were observed very rarely, whereas some public TCRs were present in many individuals. According to a later analysis, parvovirus B19, influenza, CMV and Epstein-Barr virus appeared linked to several top co-occurrence clusters. The classifier was reported to diagnose cytomegalovirus status with high specificity and sensitivity in both the original and validation cohorts. Only TCR beta chains were sequenced in this cohort, and the absence of alpha or paired-chain data limited detectable features. Linkage disequilibrium might explain the correlated functional status among segregating V segments, but an unknown experimental factor could not be ruled out. The presence/absence analyses assumed that sequencing depth was roughly uniform across donors, and that assumption may not be true. The 87-base-pair reads could not distinguish some IMGT-functional V segments, including TRBV6-2 and TRBV6-3, so those segments were excluded. An association between a missense DCLRE1C variant and V-gene and J-gene trimming of TCR beta chains was found in a later genetic analysis and replicated in an independent cohort. Because some donors lacked HLA typing at each locus, the association tests relied only on the typed subset. A further reported finding was that TCR beta sequences accurately predicted the HLA-A and HLA-B alleles for most subjects in the first cohort. In a later analysis, most CMV-associated TCR beta chains were found to appear HLA-restricted, with HLA associations seemingly driven largely by CMV exposure. In the study, about 150 TCR beta chains were listed as associated with cytomegalovirus. According to a later genetic analysis, donors in an Asian-associated ancestry cluster had fewer N-insertions in productive TCRs than the roughly 670-donor mean. Assigning TCR associations to individual alleles was difficult when HLA alleles, especially DR and DQ, strongly co-occurred.

As regards this clone: The target of this receptor is not known. Per-base qualities were not stored, and no clone one base away is much larger.

The library was produced with the immunoSEQ multiplex PCR assay. A mixture of 60 forward primers for TCR Vbeta segments and 13 reverse primers for TCR Jbeta segments was used in the multiplex PCR. A multiplex PCR assay on genomic DNA amplified the CDR3 region of rearranged TCR beta genes. Amplified TCR beta libraries were sequenced as 87-base-pair reads on the Illumina HiSeq System. The source study handled its data this way. A later analysis counted about 76 million unique TCR beta chains across the 670 or so repertoires, and 9.5 million to 11 million of these chains were shared by at least two donors. A nearest-neighbor algorithm error-corrected the raw reads and collapsed the reads into unique sequences, merging closely related sequences to remove PCR and sequencing errors. V, D and J gene segments were assigned by aligning CDR3 sequences to IMGT reference sequences. Each retained sequence needed at least a six-nucleotide match to both a V gene segment and a J gene segment. A rearrangement was called productive if the CDR3 had no stop codons and remained in frame with V and J, and every other rearrangement was called non-productive. CDR3 was defined according to IMGT convention as the region running from the second conserved V-encoded cysteine to the conserved J-encoded phenylalanine. Sequences without an unambiguous match to a single V gene segment were excluded from the earlier analysis of 500 to 700 of the donors. In an earlier analysis of almost 600 of the donors, a V segment was called functional when productive rearrangements were above 56.7%, and segregating when the standard deviation between donors exceeded 5%. A statistical classification framework was developed to diagnose cytomegalovirus status using the catalog of TCR beta chain sequences. In a later analysis, V and J genes were assigned by comparing TCR nucleotide sequences against IMGT/GENE-DB human TR gene sequences. A later analysis assigned CDR3 sequences and most-parsimonious VDJ recombination scenarios with the TCRdist pipeline. A later analysis defined each TCR beta chain by its CDR3 amino acid sequence plus V-gene family, and excluded reads lacking a unique V-gene family. A later analysis removed 550 to 650 highly shared, low-generation-probability nucleotide sequences to deal with suspected cross-contamination and a sequencing artifact. In a later analysis, a clonal expansion index for each public chain was calculated from normalized within-repertoire ranks of inferred template counts. A later analysis computed generation probabilities with a VDJ recombination model fitted to out-of-frame rearrangements, and checked the results against IGoR. In a later analysis, hypergeometric tests were used to score TCR-TCR, TCR-HLA and TCR-CMV co-occurrence, with a repertoire-size bias correction applied to TCR pairs. False discovery rates were estimated in a later analysis by permuting HLA or CMV assignments 20 times. A later analysis grouped co-occurring TCRs with DBSCAN, adding TCRdist sequence similarity when clustering within HLA-allele-positive subsets. For co-occurrence clustering, repertoires with fewer than 30,000 or more than 120,000 public chains were excluded, along with 5 or 6 repertoires with anomalous nucleotide sharing. TCRdb limited this immuneACCESS table to in-frame rearrangements with V and J called. A share of clones is missing; checked studies link under half to unresolved V genes, and the rest is unexplained. V and J calls and clone size are copied from that table; D and trimming were computed from the DNA. The sample table shows over 100,000 clones, and around 70% are seen once. The top ten constitute roughly 5.5% of the sample.

The cohort comprised some 700 healthy bone marrow donors. At the time of sampling, every cohort member was nominally healthy, though immune exposures that went unrecorded were likely present. The donor tested CMV seropositive and was one of the 289 seropositive cohort members. Every donor gave a peripheral blood sample, and the peripheral blood mononuclear cells from that sample were used for TCR beta sequencing. The Qiagen DNeasy Blood Extraction Kit was used to extract genomic DNA from the blood cell samples. The germline V gene provides CDR1 MNHEY and CDR2 SVGAGI. Trimming accounts for 6 bases at V and 11 bases at J, while the number of junction bases matched to no gene is 9. The CDR3, cysteine through phenylalanine, is 12 amino acids long. Only CDR3 DNA is held: 36 bases, read in frame from base 1.

The sample comprised PBMCs. This sequence uses TRBV6-5 and TRBJ1-1, and 7 junctional nucleotides match TRBD1. The TCR sequence derives from a woman in her 70s in good health and CMV-seropositive. The CDR3 here reads CASSTDRVEAFF. Here is the DNA: TGTGCCAGCAGCACCGACAGGGTTGAGGCTTTCTTT.